The entry that follows covers one T cell receptor beta chain sequence. Antigen specificity is unknown. The source of the sample is a study of cytomegalovirus exposure and HLA in healthy donors. In the PCR, 60 Vbeta and 13 Jbeta primers were used. Generated by immunoSEQ multiplex PCR, the TCRdb table keeps only in-frame clones and is missing some. Among 150,000 to 200,000 clones listed, roughly 65% were seen once. At collection, donors were nominally healthy, but unrecorded immune exposures were probable. Study-wide points: TCR beta sequences reportedly predicted most subjects' HLA-A and HLA-B alleles accurately.

The V gene's germline CDR1 is SGDLS and CDR2 YYNGEE. The CDR3 loop spans 15 amino acids. V lost 2 bases and J 3 bases, leaving 13 bases between the germline ends. The sequenced sample was PBMCs. The receptor was derived from a woman under 30 in good health and CMV-seropositive. The chain is built from TRBV9 and TRBJ2-3; maybe TRBD1 (5 bases). In DNA, the CDR3 is TGTGCCAGCAGCGTCTGGGGCAGGGAAACAGATACGCAGTATTTT. It codes for CASSVWGRETDTQYF.